The rows below give T cell receptor beta chains drawn from one sample of a study of shared clonotypes between healthy human individuals. Profiled with immunoSEQ multiplex PCR; TCRdb holds only in-frame clones, not every one. The sample shows 850,000 to 1,200,000 clones, about 80% of them seen only once. The sample taken for sequencing was memory CD4+ T cells sorted from blood. The receptors were sampled from a man aged 18 to 30 in good health. Each CDR3 is given with its conserved first and last residue. D genes are given only for firm matches. Size tells how often a clone was seen (once, few, many) or the class of an expanded clone, and some rows leave it out.

j_gene: TRBJ2-3; abundance: .; d_gene: .; v_gene: TRBV5-1; CDR3nt: TGCGCCAGCAGCTTGGGGGCGTCAGATACGCAGTATTTT; CDR3aa: CASSLGASDTQYF
j_gene: TRBJ1-1; abundance: many; d_gene: .; v_gene: TRBV5-4; CDR3nt: TGTGCCAGCAGCGGAGCGTGGGGGGCTGAAGCTTTCTTT; CDR3aa: CASSGAWGAEAFF
j_gene: TRBJ2-5; abundance: .; d_gene: TRBD1; v_gene: TRBV5-1; CDR3nt: TGCGCCAGCAGCCGAAGGACAGGCCAAGAGACCCAGTACTTC; CDR3aa: CASSRRTGQETQYF
j_gene: TRBJ2-3; abundance: .; d_gene: TRBD1; v_gene: TRBV7-2; CDR3nt: TGTGCCAGCAGCTTAGGTTCCCGGACAGGCTATCCGAGCACAGATACGCAGTATTTT; CDR3aa: CASSLGSRTGYPSTDTQYF
j_gene: TRBJ2-3; abundance: few; d_gene: TRBD2; v_gene: TRBV2; CDR3nt: TGTGCCAGCAGGGGCCGGGGGGGCTCTACAGATACGCAGTATTTT; CDR3aa: CASRGRGGSTDTQYF
j_gene: TRBJ1-1; abundance: .; d_gene: .; v_gene: TRBV7-6; CDR3nt: TGTGCCAGCAGCTCCAGGGGCACTGAAGCTTTCTTT; CDR3aa: CASSSRGTEAFF
j_gene: TRBJ1-2; abundance: few; d_gene: .; v_gene: TRBV28; CDR3nt: TGTGCCAGCGGGCGAGGGGAGGGAGGCTACACCTTC; CDR3aa: CASGRGEGGYTF
j_gene: TRBJ1-4; abundance: .; d_gene: TRBD1; v_gene: TRBV19; CDR3nt: TGTGCCAGTAGTACCGGACAGGGTGTGAGTGAAAAACTGTTTTTT; CDR3aa: CASSTGQGVSEKLFF
j_gene: TRBJ1-4; abundance: once; d_gene: .; v_gene: TRBV30; CDR3nt: TGTGCCTGGAGTGTACTGACCACAACTAATGAAAAACTGTTTTTT; CDR3aa: CAWSVLTTTNEKLFF
j_gene: TRBJ2-5; abundance: .; d_gene: .; v_gene: TRBV7-3; CDR3nt: TGTGCCAGCAGCTTAAGTCCCCCTGCGGGGCGCCAAGAGACCCAGTACTTC; CDR3aa: CASSLSPPAGRQETQYF
j_gene: TRBJ1-1; abundance: few; d_gene: .; v_gene: TRBV13; CDR3nt: TGTGCCAGCAGCTTAGGTCACGGGAACACTGAAGCTTTCTTT; CDR3aa: CASSLGHGNTEAFF
j_gene: TRBJ2-5; abundance: .; d_gene: TRBD1; v_gene: TRBV27; CDR3nt: TGTGCCAGCAGTTTATCGACAGGGGGGGAGACCCAGTACTTC; CDR3aa: CASSLSTGGETQYF
j_gene: TRBJ2-1; abundance: .; d_gene: TRBD2; v_gene: TRBV30; CDR3nt: TGTGCCAGCCCTAGCGGGAGCCAAACCATCTTC; CDR3aa: CASPSGSQTIF
j_gene: TRBJ2-3; abundance: .; d_gene: TRBD2; v_gene: TRBV18; CDR3nt: TGTGCCAGCTCACCGACTAGCGGGGGGTCAGATACGCAGTATTTT; CDR3aa: CASSPTSGGSDTQYF
j_gene: TRBJ2-7; abundance: .; d_gene: TRBD1; v_gene: TRBV30; CDR3nt: TGTGCCTGGAGTGTAGGACAGGGGGCGAACGAGCAGTACTTC; CDR3aa: CAWSVGQGANEQYF
j_gene: TRBJ2-7; abundance: once; d_gene: TRBD2; v_gene: TRBV6-5; CDR3nt: TGTGCCAGCAGCCCTCCCGGGACTAGCTCCTACGAGCAGTACTTC; CDR3aa: CASSPPGTSSYEQYF
j_gene: TRBJ2-6; abundance: .; d_gene: .; v_gene: TRBV30; CDR3nt: TGTGCCCAGGGGCGCTCTGGGGCCAACGTCCTGACTTTC; CDR3aa: CAQGRSGANVLTF
j_gene: TRBJ2-2; abundance: many; d_gene: .; v_gene: TRBV7-2; CDR3nt: TGTGCCAGCAGCTTAGAGGTTGGCAGCTCGGGGGAGCTGTTTTTT; CDR3aa: CASSLEVGSSGELFF
j_gene: TRBJ1-2; abundance: few; d_gene: .; v_gene: TRBV28; CDR3nt: TGTGCCAGCAGCGAGCTCGGTTACGGCTACACCTTC; CDR3aa: CASSELGYGYTF
j_gene: TRBJ1-3; abundance: few; d_gene: .; v_gene: TRBV19; CDR3nt: TGTGCCTCCAAAAGGACAGCTGGAAACACCATATATTTT; CDR3aa: CASKRTAGNTIYF
j_gene: TRBJ2-7; abundance: .; d_gene: TRBD2; v_gene: TRBV28; CDR3nt: TGTGCCAGCAGTGAGAGTAGCGGGGGTTCGGAGCAGTACTTC; CDR3aa: CASSESSGGSEQYF
j_gene: TRBJ1-1; abundance: few; d_gene: .; v_gene: TRBV28; CDR3nt: TGTGCCAGCAGTCCGCCGGGTCCTATGAACACTGAAGCTTTCTTT; CDR3aa: CASSPPGPMNTEAFF
j_gene: TRBJ2-7; abundance: .; d_gene: TRBD1; v_gene: TRBV7-2; CDR3nt: TGTGCCAGCAGCTTATTCGAGACAGGGGGTGCCGAGCAGTACTTC; CDR3aa: CASSLFETGGAEQYF
j_gene: TRBJ2-5; abundance: few; d_gene: .; v_gene: TRBV5-1; CDR3nt: TGCGCCAGCAGTTCGAATGGTCAAGAGACCCAGTACTTC; CDR3aa: CASSSNGQETQYF
j_gene: TRBJ1-6; abundance: few; d_gene: .; v_gene: TRBV19; CDR3nt: TGTGCCAGTAGTACCGGGACGGGGTCTTTACCCCTCCACTTT; CDR3aa: CASSTGTGSLPLHF
j_gene: TRBJ1-1; abundance: few; d_gene: .; v_gene: TRBV7-9; CDR3nt: TGTGCCAGCAGCTTAGGGGGCTCCGACAGTGGTGAAGCTTTCTTT; CDR3aa: CASSLGGSDSGEAFF